This T cell receptor (beta chain) was sequenced during a study of blood T cell repertoires in COVID-19. For the study at large: The United States, Italy and Spain were the sources of the acute and convalescent COVID-19 samples.

V shed 4 bases, J shed 4 bases, and the junction held 10 bases outside the gene matches. The germline V gene encodes CDR1 SGHNT and CDR2 YYREEE (reference sequence). The CDR3 consists of 15 residues. Authors' analysis steps: Amplifying reference gene primers gave estimates of nucleated cell counts. Profiling relied on immunoSEQ multiplex PCR, and the TCRdb table lists in-frame clones only, not all of them. V and J calls and clone size follow that table, whereas D and trimming were derived from the DNA. The top ten hold more than 1.5% of the sample, which has roughly 120,000 clones, 65% to 85% seen once.

This receptor was taken from a man aged 65 to 85 with acute or convalescent COVID-19. The source material was peripheral blood. The rearrangement links TRBV5-4 to TRBJ1-1, with 7 bases aligning to TRBD1. The CDR3 coding sequence is TGTGCCAGCAGCGTCGGGACAGAGGTTCCCACTGAAGCTTTCTTT. It specifies CASSVGTEVPTEAFF. The complete variable domain, with remaining parts taken from reference TRBV5-4 and TRBJ1-1, reads ETGVTQSPTHLIKTRGQQVTLRCSSQSGHNTVSWYQQALGQGPQFIFQYYREEENGRGNFPPRFSGLQFPNYSSELNVNALELDDSALYLCASSVGTEVPTEAFFGQGTRLTVV.